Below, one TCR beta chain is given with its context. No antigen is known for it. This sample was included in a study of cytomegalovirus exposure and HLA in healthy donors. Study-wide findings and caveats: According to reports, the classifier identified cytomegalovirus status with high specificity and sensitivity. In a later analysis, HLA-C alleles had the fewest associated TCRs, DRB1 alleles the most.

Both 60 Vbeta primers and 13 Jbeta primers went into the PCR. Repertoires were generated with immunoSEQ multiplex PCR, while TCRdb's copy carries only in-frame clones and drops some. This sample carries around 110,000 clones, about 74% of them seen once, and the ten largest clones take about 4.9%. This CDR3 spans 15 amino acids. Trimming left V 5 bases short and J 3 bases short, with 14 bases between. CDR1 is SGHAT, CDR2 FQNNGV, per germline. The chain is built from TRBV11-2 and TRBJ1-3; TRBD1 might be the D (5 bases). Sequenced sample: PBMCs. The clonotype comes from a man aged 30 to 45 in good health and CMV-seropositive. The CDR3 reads CASSGIQGVGNTIYF. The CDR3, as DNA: TGTGCCAGCAGCGGCATCCAGGGTGTTGGAAACACCATATATTTT. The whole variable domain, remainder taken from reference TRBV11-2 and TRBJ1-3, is EAGVAQSPRYKIIEKRQSVAFWCNPISGHATLYWYQQILGQGPKLLIQFQNNGVVDDSQLPKDRFSAERLKGVDSTLKIQPAKLEDSAVYLCASSGIQGVGNTIYFGEGSWLTVV.